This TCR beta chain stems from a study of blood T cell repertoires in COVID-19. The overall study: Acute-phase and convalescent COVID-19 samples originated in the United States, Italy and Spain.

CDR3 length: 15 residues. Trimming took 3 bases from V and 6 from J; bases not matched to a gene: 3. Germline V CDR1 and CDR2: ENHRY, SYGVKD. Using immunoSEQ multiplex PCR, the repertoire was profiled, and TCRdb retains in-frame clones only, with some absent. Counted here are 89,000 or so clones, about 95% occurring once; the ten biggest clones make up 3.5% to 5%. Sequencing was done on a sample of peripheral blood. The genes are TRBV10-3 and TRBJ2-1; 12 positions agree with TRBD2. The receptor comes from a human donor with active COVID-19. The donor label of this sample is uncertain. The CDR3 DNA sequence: TGTGCCATCAGTGAAACTAGCGGGGGGATCAATGAGCAGTTCTTC. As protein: CAISETSGGINEQFF.